This T cell receptor beta chain was obtained from a study of blood T cell repertoires in COVID-19. In the study's own analysis: Amplified reference gene primers provided the basis for estimating nucleated cell counts. Clones were read by immunoSEQ multiplex PCR, and TCRdb kept only the in-frame ones, dropping some. V, J and clone size were drawn from that table, and D and trimming were deduced from the DNA. The table has around 260,000 clones, roughly four fifths seen once; the top ten hold under 5%. This receptor was identified in a man aged 30-40 years with acute COVID-19. Sequenced material: PBMCs or T cells enriched from blood (not recorded which).

CDR3 protein: CASKRITGELFF. CDR3 sequence (DNA): TGTGCCAGCAAGCGTATCACCGGGGAGCTGTTTTTT. The rearrangement links TRBV6-5 to TRBJ2-2; D ambiguous. Germline-derived CDR1 and CDR2 are MNHEY and SVGAGI. The CDR3 extends over 12 amino acids. V lost 7 bases and J 4 bases, leaving 7 bases between the germline ends.